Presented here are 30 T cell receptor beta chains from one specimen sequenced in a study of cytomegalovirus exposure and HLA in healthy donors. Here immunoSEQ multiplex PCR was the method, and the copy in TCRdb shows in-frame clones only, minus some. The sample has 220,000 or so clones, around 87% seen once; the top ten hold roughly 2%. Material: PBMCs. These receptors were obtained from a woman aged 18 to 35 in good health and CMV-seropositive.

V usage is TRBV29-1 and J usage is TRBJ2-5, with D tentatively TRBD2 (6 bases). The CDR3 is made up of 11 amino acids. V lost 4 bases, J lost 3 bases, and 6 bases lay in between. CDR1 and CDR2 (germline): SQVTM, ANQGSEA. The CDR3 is CSVGGEETQYF. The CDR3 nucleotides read TGCAGCGTTGGCGGGGAAGAGACCCAGTACTTC.

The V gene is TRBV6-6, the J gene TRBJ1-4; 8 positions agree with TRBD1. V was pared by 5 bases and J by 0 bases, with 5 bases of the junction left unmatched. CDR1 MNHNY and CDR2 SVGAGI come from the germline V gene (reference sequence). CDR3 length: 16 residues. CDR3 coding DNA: TGTGCCAGCAGTCGGACAGGGCCAGCAACTAATGAAAAACTGTTTTTT. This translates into CASSRTGPATNEKLFF.

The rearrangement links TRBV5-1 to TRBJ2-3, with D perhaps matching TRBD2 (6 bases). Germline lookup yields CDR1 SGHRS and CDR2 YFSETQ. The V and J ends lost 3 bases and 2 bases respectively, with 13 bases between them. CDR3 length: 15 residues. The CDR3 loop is CASSSRLDYTDTQYF. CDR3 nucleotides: TGCGCCAGCAGCTCCCGACTAGACTACACAGATACGCAGTATTTT.

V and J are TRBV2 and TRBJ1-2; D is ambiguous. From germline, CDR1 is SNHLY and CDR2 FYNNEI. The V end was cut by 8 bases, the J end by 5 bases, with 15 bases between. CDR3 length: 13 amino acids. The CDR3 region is CASQTGEMYGYTF. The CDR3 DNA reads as TGTGCCAGCCAGACCGGGGAGATGTATGGCTACACCTTC.

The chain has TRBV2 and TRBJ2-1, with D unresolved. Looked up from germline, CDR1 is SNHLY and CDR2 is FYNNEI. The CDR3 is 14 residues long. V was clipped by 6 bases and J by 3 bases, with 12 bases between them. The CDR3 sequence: CASRGLDDYNEQFF. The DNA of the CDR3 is TGTGCCAGCAGGGGCCTGGATGACTACAATGAGCAGTTCTTC.

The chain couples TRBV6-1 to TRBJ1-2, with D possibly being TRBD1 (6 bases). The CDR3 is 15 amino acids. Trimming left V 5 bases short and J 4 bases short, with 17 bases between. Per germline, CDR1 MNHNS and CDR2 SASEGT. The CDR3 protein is CASSPYDRLIYGYTF. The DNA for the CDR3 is TGTGCCAGCAGTCCCTATGACAGGCTGATCTATGGCTACACCTTC.

CDR3: CASTLGREQDTQYF. For the CDR3, the DNA is TGTGCCAGCACCCTGGGGAGGGAGCAAGATACGCAGTATTTT. The rearrangement joins TRBV27 to TRBJ2-3; 7 bases are shared with TRBD2. Germline loops: CDR1 MNHEY, CDR2 SMNVEV (reference sequence). The CDR3 runs 14 residues. The V gene end was trimmed by 7 bases and the J gene end by 5 bases; junction bases not matched to a gene: 9.

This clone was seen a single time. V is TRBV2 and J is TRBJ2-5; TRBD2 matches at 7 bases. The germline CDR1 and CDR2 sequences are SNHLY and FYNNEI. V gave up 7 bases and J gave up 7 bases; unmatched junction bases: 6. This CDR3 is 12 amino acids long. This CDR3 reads CASTVGEGTQYF. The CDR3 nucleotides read TGTGCCAGCACCGTAGGGGAGGGGACCCAGTACTTC.

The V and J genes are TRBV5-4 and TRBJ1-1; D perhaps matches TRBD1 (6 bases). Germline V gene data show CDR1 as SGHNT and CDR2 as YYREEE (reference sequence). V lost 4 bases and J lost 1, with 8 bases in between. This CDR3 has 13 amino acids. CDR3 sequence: CASSETGNTEAFF. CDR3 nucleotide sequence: TGTGCCAGCAGCGAGACAGGGAACACTGAAGCTTTCTTT.

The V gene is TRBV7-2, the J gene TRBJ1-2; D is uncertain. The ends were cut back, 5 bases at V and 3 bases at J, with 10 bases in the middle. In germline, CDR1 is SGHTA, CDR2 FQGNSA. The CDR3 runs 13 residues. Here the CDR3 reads CASSPSYDYGYTF. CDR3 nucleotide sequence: TGTGCCAGCAGCCCTAGCTACGACTATGGCTACACCTTC.

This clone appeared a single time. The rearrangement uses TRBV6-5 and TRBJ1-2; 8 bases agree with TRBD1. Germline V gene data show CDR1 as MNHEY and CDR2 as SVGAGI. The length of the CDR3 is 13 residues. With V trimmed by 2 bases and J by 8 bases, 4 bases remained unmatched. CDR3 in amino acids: CASSYGTGAGYTF. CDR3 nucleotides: TGTGCCAGCAGTTACGGGACAGGAGCCGGCTACACCTTC.

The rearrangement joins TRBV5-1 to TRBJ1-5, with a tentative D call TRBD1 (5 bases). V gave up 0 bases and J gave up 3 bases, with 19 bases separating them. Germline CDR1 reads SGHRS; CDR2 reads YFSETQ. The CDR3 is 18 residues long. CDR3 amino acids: CASSLDPGNFGFNQPQHF. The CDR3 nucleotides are TGCGCCAGCAGCTTGGATCCAGGGAATTTCGGTTTCAATCAGCCCCAGCATTTT.

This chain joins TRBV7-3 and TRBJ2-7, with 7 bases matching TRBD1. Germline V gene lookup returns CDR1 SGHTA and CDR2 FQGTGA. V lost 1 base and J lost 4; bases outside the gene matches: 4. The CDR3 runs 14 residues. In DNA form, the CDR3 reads TGTGCCAGCAGCTTAAGACAGGGCCCATACGAGCAGTACTTC. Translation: CASSLRQGPYEQYF.

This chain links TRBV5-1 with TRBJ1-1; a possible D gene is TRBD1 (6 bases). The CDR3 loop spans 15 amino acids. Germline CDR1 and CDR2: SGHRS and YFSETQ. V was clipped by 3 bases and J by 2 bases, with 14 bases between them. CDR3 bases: TGCGCCAGCAGCTACACCCCACAGGGTAACACTGAAGCTTTCTTT. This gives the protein CASSYTPQGNTEAFF.

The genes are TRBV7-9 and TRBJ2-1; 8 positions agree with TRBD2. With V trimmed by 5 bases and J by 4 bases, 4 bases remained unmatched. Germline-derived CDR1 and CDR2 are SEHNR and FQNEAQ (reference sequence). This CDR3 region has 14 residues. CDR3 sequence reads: CASSGTRGYNEQFF. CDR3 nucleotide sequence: TGTGCCAGCAGCGGGACTAGGGGATACAATGAGCAGTTCTTC.

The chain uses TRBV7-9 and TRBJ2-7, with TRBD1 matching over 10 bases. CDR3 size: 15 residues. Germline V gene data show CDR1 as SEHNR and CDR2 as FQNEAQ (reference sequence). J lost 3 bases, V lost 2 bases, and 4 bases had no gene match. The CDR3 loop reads CASSLSTGGIYEQYF. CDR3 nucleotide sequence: TGTGCCAGCAGCTTATCGACAGGGGGCATCTACGAGCAGTACTTC.

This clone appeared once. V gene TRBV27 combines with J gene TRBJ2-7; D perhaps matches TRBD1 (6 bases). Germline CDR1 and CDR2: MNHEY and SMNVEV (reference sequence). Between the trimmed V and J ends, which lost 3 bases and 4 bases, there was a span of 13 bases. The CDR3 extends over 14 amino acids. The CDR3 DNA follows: TGTGCCAGCAGTTTTCTGGGGGCGGCTTACGAGCAGTACTTC. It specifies CASSFLGAAYEQYF.

The CDR3, as DNA: TGTGCCAGCAGCCAAGAGAGGCAGGGCCACGAAAAACTGTTTTTT. Translating gives CASSQERQGHEKLFF. V is TRBV4-2 and J is TRBJ1-4; D may be TRBD1 (5 bases). V shed 0 bases and J shed 8 bases, with 13 bases lying between them. CDR1 is LGHNA and CDR2 is YNFKEQ in the germline V gene. The CDR3 is 15 amino acids.

The CDR3 DNA is TGTGCCAGCAGCCCCCGACAGGCCGTCTCTGGAAACACCATATATTTT. This gives the protein CASSPRQAVSGNTIYF. The chain employs TRBV9 and TRBJ1-3; possible D gene TRBD1, 6 bases. This CDR3 is 16 amino acids long. CDR1 is SGDLS and CDR2 is YYNGEE in the germline V gene. V shed 4 bases and J shed 0 bases, with 14 bases lying between them.

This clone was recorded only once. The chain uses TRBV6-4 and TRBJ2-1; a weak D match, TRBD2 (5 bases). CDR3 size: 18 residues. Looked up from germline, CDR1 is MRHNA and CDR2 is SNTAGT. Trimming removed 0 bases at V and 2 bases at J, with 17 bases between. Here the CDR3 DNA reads TGTGCCAGCAGTGACTCCAAGGAGGCGCCGACCCCCTACAATGAGCAGTTCTTC. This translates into CASSDSKEAPTPYNEQFF.

The CDR3 nucleotides are TGTGCCAGCAGCTCAGACAGATCATATCAGCCCCAGCATTTT. It is translated as CASSSDRSYQPQHF. V and J are TRBV7-9 and TRBJ1-5, with D tentatively TRBD1 (5 bases). The CDR3 extends over 14 amino acids. Looked up from germline, CDR1 is SEHNR and CDR2 is FQNEAQ (reference sequence). V lost 4 bases to trimming and J lost 5 bases, with 12 bases between them.

CDR3 bases: TGTGCCAGCAGGGTGGGGACTTCCTACGAGCAGTACTTC. As protein: CASRVGTSYEQYF. The chain is built from TRBV28 and TRBJ2-7; D might be TRBD2 (6 bases). V was cut by 6 bases and J by 1 base, with 10 bases left in between. The germline V gene has CDR1 MDHEN and CDR2 SYDVKM. The CDR3 covers 13 residues.

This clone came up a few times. This CDR3 is CASSGRTGGDAEAFF. CDR3 nucleotide sequence: TGTGCCAGCAGTGGACGGACAGGGGGCGACGCTGAAGCTTTCTTT. The chain links TRBV2 to TRBJ1-1; 11 bases are shared with TRBD1. Trimming at V came to 4 bases and at J to 6 bases, leaving 7 bases not matched to a gene. The CDR3 totals 15 residues. The germline CDR1 and CDR2 sequences are SNHLY and FYNNEI.

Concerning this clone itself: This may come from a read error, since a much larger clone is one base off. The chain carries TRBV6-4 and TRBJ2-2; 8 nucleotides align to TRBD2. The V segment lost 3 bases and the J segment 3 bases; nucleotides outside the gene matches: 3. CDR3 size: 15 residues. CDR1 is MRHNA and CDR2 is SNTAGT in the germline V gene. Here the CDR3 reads CASSEGTRDTGELFF. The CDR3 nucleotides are TGTGCCAGCAGTGAAGGGACTAGGGACACCGGGGAGCTGTTTTTT.

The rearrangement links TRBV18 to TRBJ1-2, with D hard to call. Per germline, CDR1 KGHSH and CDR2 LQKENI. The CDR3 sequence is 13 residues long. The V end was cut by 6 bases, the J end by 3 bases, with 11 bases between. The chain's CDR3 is CASSPTVDYGYTF. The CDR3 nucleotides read TGTGCCAGCTCTCCTACAGTAGACTATGGCTACACCTTC. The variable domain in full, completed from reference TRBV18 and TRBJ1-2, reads NAGVMQNPRHLVRRRGQEARLRCSPMKGHSHVYWYRQLPEEGLKFMVYLQKENIIDESGMPKERFSAEFPKEGPSILRIQQVVRGDSAAYFCASSPTVDYGYTFGSGTRLTVV.

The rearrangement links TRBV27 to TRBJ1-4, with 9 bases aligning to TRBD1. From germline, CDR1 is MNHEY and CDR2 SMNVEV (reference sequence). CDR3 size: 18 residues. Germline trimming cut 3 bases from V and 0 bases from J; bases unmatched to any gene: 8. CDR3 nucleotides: TGTGCCAGCAGTTTTATCGGACAGGGGCCTACAACTAATGAAAAACTGTTTTTT. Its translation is CASSFIGQGPTTNEKLFF.

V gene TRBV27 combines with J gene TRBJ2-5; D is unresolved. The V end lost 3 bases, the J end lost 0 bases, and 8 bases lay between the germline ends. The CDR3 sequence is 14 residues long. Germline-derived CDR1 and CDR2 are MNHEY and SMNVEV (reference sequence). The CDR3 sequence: CASSLTFYQETQYF. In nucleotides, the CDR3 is TGTGCCAGCAGTTTGACTTTTTACCAAGAGACCCAGTACTTC.

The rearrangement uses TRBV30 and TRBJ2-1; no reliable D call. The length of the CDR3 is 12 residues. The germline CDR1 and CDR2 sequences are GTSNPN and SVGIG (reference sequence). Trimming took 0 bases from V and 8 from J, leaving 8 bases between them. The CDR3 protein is CAWSVTNHEQFF. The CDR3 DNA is TGTGCCTGGAGTGTAACTAATCATGAGCAGTTCTTC.

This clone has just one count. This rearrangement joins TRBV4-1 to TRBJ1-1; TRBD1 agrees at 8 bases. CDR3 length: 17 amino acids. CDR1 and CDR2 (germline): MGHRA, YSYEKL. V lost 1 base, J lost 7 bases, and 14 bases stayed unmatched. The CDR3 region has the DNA TGCGCCAGCAGCCAAGGAAGGGGAAGGACAGGGTATGGTGAAGCTTTCTTT. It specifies CASSQGRGRTGYGEAFF.

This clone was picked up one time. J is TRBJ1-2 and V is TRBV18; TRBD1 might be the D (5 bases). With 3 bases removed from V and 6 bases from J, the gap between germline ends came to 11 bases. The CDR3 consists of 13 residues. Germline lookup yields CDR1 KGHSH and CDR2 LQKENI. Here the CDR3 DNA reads TGTGCCAGCTCACCGACAGAAACCCATGGCTACACCTTC. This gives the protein CASSPTETHGYTF.